One sample yielded the 30 T cell receptor beta chains listed below, sequenced in a study of early stage breast cancer tumors (TCRdb year 2017). Library construction relied on the immunoSEQ multiplex PCR assay. TCRdb mirrors the immuneACCESS table, restricted to in-frame sequences. Some clones are absent from its copies; in checked studies, under half trace to an unresolved V gene, and the reason for the others is unknown. The sample contains thousands of clones, around 61% of them found a single time. The top ten clonotypes cover roughly 17% of the sample. The source material was breast tumor tissue. The receptor set was obtained from a person aged 45-60 years with breast cancer.

The V gene is TRBV7-3, the J gene TRBJ1-1; unclear D gene. The CDR3 has 17 amino acids. Per germline, CDR1 SGHTA and CDR2 FQGTGA. Deletions cut 4 bases from V and 1 base from J, with 19 bases between. CDR3 bases: TGTGCCAGCAGCTCCCCCAAATTCGGTCCAAAGAACACTGAAGCTTTCTTT. Amino acids: CASSSPKFGPKNTEAFF.

This clone was detected a few times. V and J are TRBV7-8 and TRBJ2-1; 13 bases map to TRBD2. After removal of 4 bases from V and 0 bases from J, the junction contained 9 bases not matched to a gene. Per germline, CDR1 SGHVS and CDR2 FQNEAQ. The CDR3 is made up of 19 amino acids. In DNA, the CDR3 is TGTGCCAGCAGCTCACATGGGACTAGCGGGGCTTACTCCTACAATGAGCAGTTCTTC. It encodes CASSSHGTSGAYSYNEQFF. Full variable domain (outside the CDR3, taken from reference TRBV7-8 and TRBJ2-1): GAGVSQSPRYKVAKRGQDVALRCDPISGHVSLFWYQQALGQGPEFLTYFQNEAQLDKSGLPSDRFFAERPEGSVSTLKIQRTQQEDSAVYLCASSSHGTSGAYSYNEQFFGPGTRLTVL.

The chain carries TRBV7-8 and TRBJ1-1; no clear D gene. There are 14 residues in the CDR3. In germline, CDR1 is SGHVS, CDR2 FQNEAQ. V gave up 5 bases and J gave up 5 bases, with 15 bases separating them. CDR3 sequence: CASSERRVDTEAFF. The CDR3 DNA reads as TGTGCCAGCAGCGAGAGGAGGGTGGATACTGAAGCTTTCTTT.

J is TRBJ2-1 and V is TRBV6-5, with 7 bases matching TRBD1. This CDR3 has 14 amino acids. After removal of 0 bases from V and 7 bases from J, the junction contained 3 bases not matched to a gene. Germline CDR1 MNHEY, CDR2 SVGAGI. CDR3 sequence: CASSYSDRENEQFF. For the CDR3, the DNA is TGTGCCAGCAGTTACTCCGACAGGGAGAATGAGCAGTTCTTC.

This clone was observed a few times. V is TRBV7-9 and J is TRBJ2-1; 12 bases line up with TRBD2. The germline gives CDR1 SEHNR, CDR2 FQNEAQ (reference sequence). This CDR3 spans 17 amino acids. The V gene end was trimmed by 4 bases and the J gene end by 5 bases; junction bases not matched to a gene: 9. The CDR3 loop reads CASSSLLAGGPHNEQFF. The CDR3 DNA reads TGTGCCAGCAGCTCGCTACTAGCGGGAGGCCCCCACAATGAGCAGTTCTTC.

The V gene is TRBV11-3, the J gene TRBJ1-1, with D possibly being TRBD1 (5 bases). CDR3 size: 14 residues. Germline values: CDR1 SGHNT, CDR2 YENEEA. Trimming cost V 0 bases and J 7 bases, with 12 bases left between them. In DNA form, the CDR3 reads TGTGCCAGCAGCTTAGAGGGCGGGGGTTATGAAGCTTTCTTT. Its protein product is CASSLEGGGYEAFF.

This clone came up a few times. The J gene is TRBJ2-7, the V gene TRBV6-5; perhaps D is TRBD1 or TRBD2 (5 bases each). Germline CDR1 and CDR2: MNHEY and SVGAGI. The CDR3 spans 11 residues. The V and J ends lost 6 bases and 5 bases respectively, with 8 bases between them. CDR3 bases: TGTGCCAGCAGCCGGGACCACGAGCAGTACTTC. Residues: CASSRDHEQYF.

This sequence joins TRBV6-6 and TRBJ2-7; 8 nucleotides agree with TRBD1. CDR1 is MNHNY and CDR2 is SVGAGI in the germline V gene (reference sequence). The CDR3 contains 15 residues. V gave up 3 bases and J gave up 0 bases; unmatched junction bases: 4. In DNA, the CDR3 is TGTGCCAGCAGTTATCCGGACAGGGCCTCCTACGAGCAGTACTTC. This translates into CASSYPDRASYEQYF.

The J gene is TRBJ1-1, the V gene TRBV5-5; D is undetermined. V gave up 2 bases and J gave up 0 bases, with 8 bases separating them. Germline V gene data show CDR1 as SGHKS and CDR2 as YYEKEE (reference sequence). The CDR3 has 14 residues. CDR3 sequence (DNA): TGTGCCAGCAGCTTCGGGCCTATGAACACTGAAGCTTTCTTT. This codes for CASSFGPMNTEAFF.

V is TRBV7-9 and J is TRBJ1-1; a weak D match, TRBD1 (6 bases). Germline CDR1 SEHNR, CDR2 FQNEAQ (reference sequence). This CDR3 has 13 amino acids. Trimming pared 1 base from V and 4 bases from J, leaving 7 bases between. In nucleotides, the CDR3 is TGTGCCAGCAGCTTAGAGGGGGGCACTGAAGCTTTCTTT. It codes for CASSLEGGTEAFF.

The rearrangement joins TRBV15 to TRBJ1-1; D uncertain. Deletions cut 5 bases from V and 4 bases from J, with 8 bases between. Germline CDR1 and CDR2: LNHNV and YYDKDF (reference sequence). This CDR3 has 12 residues. The CDR3 DNA follows: TGTGCCACCAGCCCTGGGTCCACTGAAGCTTTCTTT. Translating it yields CATSPGSTEAFF.

This clone was picked up a small number of times. A junction end diverges from the germline sequence, so it may reflect a read error. The chain has TRBV6-1 and TRBJ2-5; D not resolved. CDR3 size: 12 residues. The germline CDR1 and CDR2 sequences are MNHNS and SASEGT. The CDR3: CASSAVIGTQYF. CDR3 nucleotides: TGTGCCAGTAGTGCGGTAATAGGGACCCAGTACTTC.

The chain combines TRBV4-3 with TRBJ1-4, with D hard to call. The germline V gene has CDR1 LGHNA and CDR2 YSLEER. Trimming pared 1 base from V and 3 bases from J, leaving 12 bases between. CDR3 length: 16 residues. CDR3 protein: CASSQGVYGSNEKLFF. The CDR3 nucleotides are TGCGCCAGCAGCCAAGGTGTGTACGGCTCTAATGAAAAACTGTTTTTT.

The V and J genes are TRBV5-1 and TRBJ2-7; weak D call: TRBD2 (5 bases). The CDR3 has 14 amino acids. Germline V CDR1 and CDR2: SGHRS, YFSETQ. The V gene lost 2 bases and the J gene lost 2 bases, with 11 bases spanning the gap. The CDR3 coding sequence is TGCGCCAGCAGCTTAAACCCGGAGGCCTACGAGCAGTACTTC. Its protein is CASSLNPEAYEQYF.

This clone has a handful of counts. J is TRBJ1-1 and V is TRBV6-6; a weak D match, TRBD1 (6 bases). The CDR3 runs 15 residues. From germline, CDR1 is MNHNY and CDR2 SVGAGI (reference sequence). The V gene lost 5 bases and the J gene lost 0 bases, with 13 bases spanning the gap. DNA for the CDR3: TGTGCCAGCAGTAGGGACAAGGGGGTGAACACTGAAGCTTTCTTT. Its protein product is CASSRDKGVNTEAFF.

V and J are TRBV5-1 and TRBJ1-1; TRBD1 agrees at 10 bases. This CDR3 comprises 15 residues. The junction had 8 bases not matched to a gene; V was cut back by 4 bases and J by 5 bases. In germline, CDR1 is SGHRS, CDR2 YFSETQ. CDR3 coding DNA: TGCGCCAGCAGCATCTTACCGGACAGGGGGACTGAAGCTTTCTTT. As protein: CASSILPDRGTEAFF.

This clone has more than one count but fewer than ten. J is TRBJ1-6 and V is TRBV2; tentative D call: TRBD1 (6 bases). This CDR3 has 15 residues. The germline CDR1 and CDR2 sequences are SNHLY and FYNNEI. Trimming cost V 3 bases and J 5 bases, with 11 bases left between them. This chain's CDR3 is CASSDLDRHNSPLHF. The CDR3 DNA reads as TGTGCCAGCAGTGATCTGGACAGACATAATTCACCCCTCCACTTT.

This clone was seen a handful of times. This sequence joins TRBV5-6 and TRBJ1-1; 10 bases align to TRBD1. CDR3 length: 16 residues. V gave up 4 bases and J gave up 4 bases; unmatched junction bases: 10. The germline gives CDR1 SGHDT, CDR2 YYEEEE. DNA for the CDR3: TGTGCCAGCAGCGAGCCGGGACAGGGGAGGGGCACTGAAGCTTTCTTT. It translates to CASSEPGQGRGTEAFF.

The chain uses TRBV4-2 and TRBJ2-5; possibly TRBD1 or TRBD2 for D (5 bases each). This CDR3 spans 18 amino acids. The V end was cut by 0 bases, the J end by 5 bases, with 22 bases between. Germline-derived CDR1 and CDR2 are LGHNA and YNFKEQ. This CDR3 reads CASSQDLRGSSSGETQYF. The CDR3 DNA reads as TGTGCCAGCAGCCAAGATCTCCGCGGATCTAGCTCAGGGGAGACCCAGTACTTC.

This chain connects TRBV11-1 to TRBJ1-5, with no clear D. Trimming took off 1 base at V and 7 bases at J, with 8 bases between the two ends. This CDR3 has 13 residues. Germline V gene lookup returns CDR1 SGHAT and CDR2 FQDESV (reference sequence). The chain's CDR3 is CASSLGLEQPQHF. The CDR3 DNA follows: TGTGCCAGCAGCTTAGGATTGGAACAGCCCCAGCATTTT.

This clone was recorded a few times. The chain is built from TRBV19 and TRBJ2-7, with TRBD1 matching over 8 bases. The trim removed 1 base at V and 3 bases at J, leaving 5 bases unmatched. The CDR3 loop spans 15 amino acids. Germline CDR1 is LNHDA and CDR2 is SQIVND (reference sequence). The CDR3 coding sequence is TGTGCCAGTAGTATAGGGGACAGGATCCTCTACGAGCAGTACTTC. Its protein product is CASSIGDRILYEQYF.

The chain carries TRBV4-1 and TRBJ2-2, with D unclear. V was trimmed by 6 bases and J by 7 bases, leaving 12 bases between them. The CDR3 has 13 amino acids. Germline CDR1 and CDR2: MGHRA and YSYEKL. CDR3 sequence reads: CASSSLEIGELFF. CDR3 in DNA: TGCGCCAGCAGTTCTCTTGAGATCGGGGAGCTGTTTTTT.

The V gene is TRBV6-5, the J gene TRBJ1-5; D ambiguous. V lost 0 bases and J 7 bases, leaving 10 bases between the germline ends. This CDR3 has 14 amino acids. Germline-derived CDR1 and CDR2 are MNHEY and SVGAGI. CDR3 nucleotides: TGTGCCAGCAGTTACTCGGAGGAAGGACAGCCCCAGCATTTT. Translated, it gives CASSYSEEGQPQHF.

This chain uses TRBV2 with TRBJ2-3; D gene unclear. Germline assignment: CDR1 SNHLY and CDR2 FYNNEI. This CDR3 has 14 residues. Trimming removed 4 bases at V and 0 bases at J, with 8 bases between. As DNA, the CDR3 is TGTGCCAGCAGTGGGGCGACTAGCACAGATACGCAGTATTTT. Translating gives CASSGATSTDTQYF.

This clone was detected once. The chain has TRBV18 and TRBJ1-3; D possibly corresponds to TRBD1 (6 bases). With 4 bases removed from V and 4 bases from J, the gap between germline ends came to 14 bases. Germline V gives CDR1 KGHSH, CDR2 LQKENI. The CDR3 contains 15 residues. CDR3 nucleotides: TGTGCCAGCTCACTCGCCGGTGGGACAGGAAACACCATATATTTT. Its protein is CASSLAGGTGNTIYF.

The V gene is TRBV11-2, the J gene TRBJ2-7; D is uncertain. Looked up from germline, CDR1 is SGHAT and CDR2 is FQNNGV. CDR3 size: 13 residues. The V end was cut by 3 bases, the J end by 7 bases, with 13 bases between. The CDR3 here is CASSLATLGEQYF. CDR3 coding DNA: TGTGCCAGCAGCTTGGCGACTCTCGGGGAGCAGTACTTC.

The V gene is TRBV6-5, the J gene TRBJ1-2, with 7 nucleotides matching TRBD1. After removal of 6 bases from V and 4 bases from J, the junction contained 8 bases not matched to a gene. From germline, CDR1 is MNHEY and CDR2 SVGAGI. The CDR3 contains 14 residues. The CDR3: CASSRDSTFYGYTF. In DNA, the CDR3 is TGTGCCAGCAGCCGGGACAGCACATTCTATGGCTACACCTTC.

The chain combines TRBV5-1 with TRBJ1-1, with TRBD1 matching 10 bases. The junction had 9 bases not matched to a gene; V was cut back by 4 bases and J by 6 bases. Germline CDR1 and CDR2: SGHRS and YFSETQ. The CDR3 length is 15 residues. The chain's CDR3 is CASSRSGTGVAEAFF. In DNA, the CDR3 is TGCGCCAGCAGCCGGTCTGGGACAGGGGTTGCTGAAGCTTTCTTT. Looking up the rest from reference TRBV5-1 and TRBJ1-1 gives the full variable domain: KAGVTQTPRYLIKTRGQQVTLSCSPISGHRSVSWYQQTPGQGLQFLFEYFSETQRNKGNFPGRFSGRQFSNSRSEMNVSTLELGDSALYLCASSRSGTGVAEAFFGQGTRLTVV.

The rearrangement links TRBV7-2 to TRBJ1-6; D is uncertain. Trimming removed 0 bases from V and 8 bases from J, with 5 bases in between. CDR1 SGHTA and CDR2 FQGNSA come from the germline V gene. The CDR3 consists of 13 residues. The CDR3 nucleotides are TGTGCCAGCAGCTTAGCCGGGGATTCACCCCTCCACTTT. As protein: CASSLAGDSPLHF.

In its sample, this clone was seen once. V is TRBV10-3 and J is TRBJ2-2, with a tentative D call TRBD2 (5 bases). In germline, CDR1 is ENHRY, CDR2 SYGVKD. Trimming cost V 2 bases and J 7 bases, with 8 bases left between them. This CDR3 is built from 13 residues. CDR3: CAISEEGGGELFF. CDR3 DNA sequence: TGTGCCATCAGTGAGGAGGGTGGCGGGGAGCTGTTTTTT.